This passage covers 12 T cell receptor beta chains from one sample sequenced in a study of blood T cell repertoires in COVID-19. Here immunoSEQ multiplex PCR was the method, and the copy in TCRdb shows in-frame clones only, minus some. Of about 260,000 clones in the sample, approximately 90% are singletons; the top ten hold around 1.3%. The sample consisted of PBMCs or T cells enriched from blood (not recorded which). These receptors were taken from a woman between 40 and 55 years old with acute COVID-19.

The chain links TRBV7-2 to TRBJ1-4, with D possibly TRBD1 on 6 matching bases. V lost 1 base to trimming and J lost 4 bases, with 10 bases between them. Germline CDR1 is SGHTA and CDR2 is FQGNSA. The CDR3 runs 15 residues. CDR3: CASSLDTGLNEKLFF. CDR3 bases: TGTGCCAGCAGCTTAGACACAGGGCTTAATGAAAAACTGTTTTTT. Full variable domain (missing parts from reference TRBV7-2 and TRBJ1-4): GAGVSQSPSNKVTEKGKDVELRCDPISGHTALYWYRQSLGQGLEFLIYFQGNSAPDKSGLPSDRFSAERTGGSVSTLTIQRTQQEDSAVYLCASSLDTGLNEKLFFGSGTQLSVL.

Here the CDR3 reads CASSAPGTGGETYGYTF. The CDR3 bases are TGTGCCAGTAGTGCCCCCGGGACAGGGGGCGAGACCTATGGCTACACCTTC. The chain couples TRBV19 to TRBJ1-2, with TRBD1 matching 12 bases. There are 17 residues in the CDR3. Germline CDR1 reads LNHDA; CDR2 reads SQIVND (reference sequence). The V segment lost 5 bases and the J segment 4 bases; nucleotides outside the gene matches: 11.

The chain carries TRBV2 and TRBJ2-1; 8 positions match TRBD2. The V and J ends lost 3 bases and 6 bases, in that order; junction bases with no gene match: 7. The CDR3 has 15 amino acids. CDR1 SNHLY and CDR2 FYNNEI come from the germline V gene. CDR3 bases: TGTGCCAGCAGTGATCAAGCGGGAGAGGCCAATGAGCAGTTCTTC. Translation: CASSDQAGEANEQFF.

J is TRBJ1-2 and V is TRBV18; maybe TRBD1 (5 bases). Between the trimmed V and J ends, which lost 3 bases and 4 bases, there was a span of 12 bases. The CDR3 consists of 14 residues. CDR1 is KGHSH, CDR2 LQKENI, per germline. The CDR3 spells CASSPQGEAYGYTF. CDR3 DNA sequence: TGTGCCAGCTCACCCCAGGGTGAGGCCTATGGCTACACCTTC.

The genes are TRBV11-3 and TRBJ2-7; TRBD1 aligns across 7 bases. Germline V gene sequence: CDR1 SGHNT, CDR2 YENEEA. V dropped 2 bases and J dropped 4; count of bases not matched to a gene: 2. The CDR3 runs 13 residues. Written as DNA, the CDR3 is TGTGCCAGCAGCTTACTGACAGGGTACGAGCAGTACGTC. This gives the protein CASSLLTGYEQYV.

This rearrangement joins TRBV7-8 to TRBJ1-5; 8 positions agree with TRBD1. CDR3 size: 16 residues. Looked up from germline, CDR1 is SGHVS and CDR2 is FQNEAQ. The J segment lost 7 bases and the V segment lost 4 bases, leaving 12 bases of the junction unmatched. Written as DNA, the CDR3 is TGTGCCAGCAGCTCACGTCCAGACAGGGGAACACAGCCCCAGCATTTT. Its protein is CASSSRPDRGTQPQHF.

The rearrangement links TRBV11-2 to TRBJ1-4; a weak D match, TRBD1 (6 bases). The V end was cut by 2 bases, the J end by 4 bases, with 8 bases between. Looked up from germline, CDR1 is SGHAT and CDR2 is FQNNGV. The CDR3 runs 14 residues. CDR3 in amino acids: CASSLRGHNEKLFF. In DNA form, the CDR3 reads TGTGCCAGCAGCTTAAGGGGACATAATGAAAAACTGTTTTTT.

The J gene is TRBJ1-2, the V gene TRBV19; possible D gene TRBD1, 6 bases. In germline, CDR1 is LNHDA, CDR2 SQIVND (reference sequence). This CDR3 contains 14 residues. Trimming stripped 0 bases from V and 5 bases from J, with 10 bases between. The CDR3 DNA sequence: TGTGCCAGTAGTATAGATCGGACAGTATATGGCTACACCTTC. Protein sequence: CASSIDRTVYGYTF. The full variable domain, with the rest looked up from reference TRBV19 and TRBJ1-2, is DGGITQSPKYLFRKEGQNVTLSCEQNLNHDAMYWYRQDPGQGLRLIYYSQIVNDFQKGDIAEGYSVSREKKESFPLTVTSAQKNPTAFYLCASSIDRTVYGYTFGSGTRLTVV.

CDR3 region: CASRFLGGSYNEQFF. The CDR3 DNA reads TGTGCCAGCCGATTCCTGGGGGGCTCCTACAATGAGCAGTTCTTC. The chain recombines TRBV19 with TRBJ2-1; D may be TRBD2 (6 bases). V lost 9 bases and J 0 bases, leaving 15 bases between the germline ends. Germline CDR1 reads LNHDA; CDR2 reads SQIVND (reference sequence). The CDR3 has 15 amino acids. The variable domain in full, completed from reference TRBV19 and TRBJ2-1, reads DGGITQSPKYLFRKEGQNVTLSCEQNLNHDAMYWYRQDPGQGLRLIYYSQIVNDFQKGDIAEGYSVSREKKESFPLTVTSAQKNPTAFYLCASRFLGGSYNEQFFGPGTRLTVL.

The chain is built from TRBV19 and TRBJ2-7, with 9 bases fitting TRBD1. V lost 6 bases and J lost 2; bases outside the gene matches: 8. CDR3 length equals 15 residues. Germline V gene lookup returns CDR1 LNHDA and CDR2 SQIVND (reference sequence). The CDR3 reads CASRTEDRGPYEQYF. Written as DNA, the CDR3 is TGTGCCAGTAGGACAGAGGACAGGGGTCCCTACGAGCAGTACTTC. The full variable domain, rest sourced from reference TRBV19 and TRBJ2-7, is DGGITQSPKYLFRKEGQNVTLSCEQNLNHDAMYWYRQDPGQGLRLIYYSQIVNDFQKGDIAEGYSVSREKKESFPLTVTSAQKNPTAFYLCASRTEDRGPYEQYFGPGTRLTVT.

This rearrangement joins TRBV28 to TRBJ2-3, with 12 bases lining up with TRBD2. Per germline, CDR1 MDHEN and CDR2 SYDVKM. This CDR3 is 16 amino acids long. Trimming at V came to 5 bases and at J to 1 base, leaving 4 bases not matched to a gene. The CDR3 protein is CASSPSGRGGTDTQYF. CDR3 coding DNA: TGTGCCAGCAGTCCTAGCGGGAGGGGCGGCACAGATACGCAGTATTTT.

V and J are TRBV6-6 and TRBJ1-5, with TRBD1 matching 8 bases. With V trimmed by 4 bases and J by 7 bases, 3 bases remained unmatched. Germline V gene sequence: CDR1 MNHNY, CDR2 SVGAGI (reference sequence). The CDR3 loop spans 13 amino acids. CDR3 sequence reads: CASSSGQGQPQHF. The CDR3 nucleotides read TGTGCCAGCAGTTCCGGACAGGGCCAGCCCCAGCATTTT.